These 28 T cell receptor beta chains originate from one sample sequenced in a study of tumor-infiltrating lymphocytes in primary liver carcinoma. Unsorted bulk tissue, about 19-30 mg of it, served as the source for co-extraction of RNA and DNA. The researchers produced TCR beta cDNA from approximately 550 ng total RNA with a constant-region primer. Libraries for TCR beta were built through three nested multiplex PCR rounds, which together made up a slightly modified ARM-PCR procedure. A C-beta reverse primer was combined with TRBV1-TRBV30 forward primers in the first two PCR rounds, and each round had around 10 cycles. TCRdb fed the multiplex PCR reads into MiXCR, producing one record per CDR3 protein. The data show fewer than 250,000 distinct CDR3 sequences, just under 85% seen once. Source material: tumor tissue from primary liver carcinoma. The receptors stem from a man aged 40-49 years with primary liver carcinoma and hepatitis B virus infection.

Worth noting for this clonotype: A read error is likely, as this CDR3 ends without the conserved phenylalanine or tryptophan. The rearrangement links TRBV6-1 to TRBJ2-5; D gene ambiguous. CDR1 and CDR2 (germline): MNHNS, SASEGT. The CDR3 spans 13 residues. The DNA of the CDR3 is TGTACCAGCAGCCGGGTATCGTGGGAGACCCAGTACTAC. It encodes CTSSRVSWETQYY.

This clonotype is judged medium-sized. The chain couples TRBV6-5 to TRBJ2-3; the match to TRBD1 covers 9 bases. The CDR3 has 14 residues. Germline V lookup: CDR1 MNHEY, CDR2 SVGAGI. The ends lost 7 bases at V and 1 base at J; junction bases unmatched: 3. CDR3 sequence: CASKRTGGTDTQYF. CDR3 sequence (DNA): TGTGCCAGCAAAAGGACAGGGGGCACAGATACGCAGTATTTT.

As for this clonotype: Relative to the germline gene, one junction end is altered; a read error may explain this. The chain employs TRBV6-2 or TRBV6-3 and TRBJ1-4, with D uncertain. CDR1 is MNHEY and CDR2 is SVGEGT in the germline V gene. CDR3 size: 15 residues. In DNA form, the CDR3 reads TGTGCCTGCAGAGCGTTGCTTCGGACTAATGAAACACTGTTTTTT. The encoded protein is CACRALLRTNETLFF.

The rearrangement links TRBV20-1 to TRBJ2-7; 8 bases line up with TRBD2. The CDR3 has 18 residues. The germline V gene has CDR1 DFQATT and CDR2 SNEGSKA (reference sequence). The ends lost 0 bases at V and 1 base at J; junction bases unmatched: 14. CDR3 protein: CSARDRARGAGGSYEQYF. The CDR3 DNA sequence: TGCAGTGCTAGAGATAGGGCTAGGGGGGCGGGAGGTTCCTACGAGCAGTACTTC.

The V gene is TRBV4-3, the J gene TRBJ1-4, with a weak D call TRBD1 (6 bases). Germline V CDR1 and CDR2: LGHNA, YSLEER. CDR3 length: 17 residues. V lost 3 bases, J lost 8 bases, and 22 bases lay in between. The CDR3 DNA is TGCGCCAGCAGCCATAACCTCGCGGGGGGCGGGTTCGAAAAACTGTTTTTT. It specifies CASSHNLAGGGFEKLFF.

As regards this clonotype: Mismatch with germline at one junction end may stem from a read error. This chain's CDR3 is CSVGTIASNTEELFF. Here the CDR3 DNA reads TGCAGCGTTGGGACTATCGCGTCGAACACCGAGGAGCTGTTTTTT. The J gene is TRBJ2-2, the V gene TRBV29-1; the D gene is possibly TRBD2 (6 bases). The CDR3 is 15 amino acids. Germline CDR1 and CDR2: SQVTM and ANQGSEA.

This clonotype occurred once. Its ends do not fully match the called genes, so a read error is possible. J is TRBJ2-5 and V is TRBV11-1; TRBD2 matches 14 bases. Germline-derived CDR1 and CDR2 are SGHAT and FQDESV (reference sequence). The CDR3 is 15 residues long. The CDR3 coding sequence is TGTGCTAGCGCCCTCACGGGACTAGCGGGAGAGGCCCAGTACTTC. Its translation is CASALTGLAGEAQYF.

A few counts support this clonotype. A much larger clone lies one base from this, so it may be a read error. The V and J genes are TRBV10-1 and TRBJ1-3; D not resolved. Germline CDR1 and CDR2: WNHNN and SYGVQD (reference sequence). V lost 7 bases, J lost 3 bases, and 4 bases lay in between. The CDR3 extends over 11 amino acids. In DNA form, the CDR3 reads TGCGCCAGCAAACATGGAAACACCATATATTTT. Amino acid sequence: CASKHGNTIYF.

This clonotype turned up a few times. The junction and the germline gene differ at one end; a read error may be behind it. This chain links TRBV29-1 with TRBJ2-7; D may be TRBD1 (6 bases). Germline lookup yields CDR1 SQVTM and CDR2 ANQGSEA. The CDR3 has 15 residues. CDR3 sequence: CGVEEWDKGVDEQYF. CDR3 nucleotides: TGCGGCGTTGAGGAATGGGACAAGGGAGTAGACGAGCAGTACTTC.

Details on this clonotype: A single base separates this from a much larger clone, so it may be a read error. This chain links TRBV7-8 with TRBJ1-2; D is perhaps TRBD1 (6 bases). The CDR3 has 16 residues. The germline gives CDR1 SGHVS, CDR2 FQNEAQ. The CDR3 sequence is CANSLSRQGLEYGYTF. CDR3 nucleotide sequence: TGTGCCAACAGCTTATCCCGCCAGGGGTTAGAGTATGGCTACACCTTC. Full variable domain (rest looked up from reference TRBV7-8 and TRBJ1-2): GAGVSQSPRYKVAKRGQDVALRCDPISGHVSLFWYQQALGQGPEFLTYFQNEAQLDKSGLPSDRFFAERPEGSVSTLKIQRTQQEDSAVYLCANSLSRQGLEYGYTFGSGTRLTVV.

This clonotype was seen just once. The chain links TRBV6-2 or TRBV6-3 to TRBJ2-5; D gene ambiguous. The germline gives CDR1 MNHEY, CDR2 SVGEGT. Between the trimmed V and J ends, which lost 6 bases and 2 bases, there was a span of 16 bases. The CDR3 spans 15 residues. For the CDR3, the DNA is TGTGCCAGCAGACGACCCGAGATCCAACAAGAGACCCAGTACTTC. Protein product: CASRRPEIQQETQYF.

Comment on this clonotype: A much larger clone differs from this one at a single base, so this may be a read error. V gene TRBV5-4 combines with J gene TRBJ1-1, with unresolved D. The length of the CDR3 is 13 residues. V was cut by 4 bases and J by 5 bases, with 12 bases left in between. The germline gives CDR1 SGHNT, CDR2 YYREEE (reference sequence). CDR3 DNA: TGTGCCAGCAGCCCCGATGGATCGACTGAAGCTTTCTTT. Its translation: CASSPDGSTEAFF.

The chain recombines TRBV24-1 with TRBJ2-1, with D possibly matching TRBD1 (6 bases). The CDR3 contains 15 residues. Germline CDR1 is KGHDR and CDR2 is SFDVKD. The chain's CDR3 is CLTSDFYGTNNEQFF. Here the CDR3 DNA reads TGTCTTACCAGTGATTTCTACGGGACAAACAATGAGCAGTTCTTC.

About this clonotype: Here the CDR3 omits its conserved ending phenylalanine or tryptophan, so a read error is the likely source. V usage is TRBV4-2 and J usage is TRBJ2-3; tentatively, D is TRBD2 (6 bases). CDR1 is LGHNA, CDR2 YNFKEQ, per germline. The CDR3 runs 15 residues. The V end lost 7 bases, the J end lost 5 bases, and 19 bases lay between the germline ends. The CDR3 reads CASNLVGGGGDTQYI. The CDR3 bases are TGTGCCAGCAACCTTGTGGGGGGAGGAGGAGATACGCAGTATATT.

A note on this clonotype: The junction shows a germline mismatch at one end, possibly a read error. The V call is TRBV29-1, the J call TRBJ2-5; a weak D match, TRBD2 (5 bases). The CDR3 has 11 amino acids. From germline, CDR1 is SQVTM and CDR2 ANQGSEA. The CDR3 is CGVDRGESQNF. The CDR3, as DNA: TGCGGCGTTGATCGGGGAGAGAGCCAGAACTTC.

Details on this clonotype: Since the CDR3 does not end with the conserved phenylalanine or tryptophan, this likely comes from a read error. DNA of the CDR3: TGCAGCGTCCCTAGCAGGAGTCTTGAGCAGTTCTAC. Its translation: CSVPSRSLEQFY. The rearrangement uses TRBV29-1 and TRBJ2-1; the D gene is possibly TRBD2 (5 bases). With 6 bases removed from V and 9 bases from J, the gap between germline ends came to 15 bases. Germline V CDR1 and CDR2: SQVTM, ANQGSEA. The CDR3 has 12 residues.

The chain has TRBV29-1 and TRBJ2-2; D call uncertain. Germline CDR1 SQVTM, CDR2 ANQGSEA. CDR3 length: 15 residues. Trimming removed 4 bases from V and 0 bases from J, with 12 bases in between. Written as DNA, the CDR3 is TGCAGCGTTGGGAGTAACACGGCGAACACCGGGGAGCTGTTTTTT. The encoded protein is CSVGSNTANTGELFF.

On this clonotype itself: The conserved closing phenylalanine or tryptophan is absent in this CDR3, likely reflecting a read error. CDR3 DNA: TGTGCCCGCAGCCCAGACAGCTACGACCAGTACCTC. Translated: CARSPDSYDQYL. The V call is TRBV11-1, the J call TRBJ2-7; a weak D match, TRBD1 (5 bases). Germline V gene sequence: CDR1 SGHAT, CDR2 FQDESV (reference sequence). The CDR3 contains 12 residues.

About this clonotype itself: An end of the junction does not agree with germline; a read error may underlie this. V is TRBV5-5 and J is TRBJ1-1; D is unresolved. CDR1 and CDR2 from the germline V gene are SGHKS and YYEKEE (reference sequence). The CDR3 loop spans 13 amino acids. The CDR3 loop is CVSTYRENTEAFF. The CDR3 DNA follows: TGTGTCAGCACTTATAGGGAGAACACTGAAGCTTTCTTT. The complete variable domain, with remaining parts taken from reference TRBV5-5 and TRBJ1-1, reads DAGVTQSPTHLIKTRGQQVTLRCSPISGHKSVSWYQQVLGQGPQFIFQYYEKEERGRGNFPDRFSARQFPNYSSELNVNALLLGDSALYLCVSTYRENTEAFFGQGTRLTVV.

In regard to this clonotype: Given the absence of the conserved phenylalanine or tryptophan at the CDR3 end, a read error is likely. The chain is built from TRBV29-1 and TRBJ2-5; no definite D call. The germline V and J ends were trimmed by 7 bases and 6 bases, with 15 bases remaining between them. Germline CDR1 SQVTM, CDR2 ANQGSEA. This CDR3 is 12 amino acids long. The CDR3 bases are TGCAGCGGTATGGATAGTGGAAAGACCCAGTACGTC. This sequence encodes CSGMDSGKTQYV.

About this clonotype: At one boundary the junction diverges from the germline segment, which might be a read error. The CDR3 sequence is CANSRTSESFYEQYF. Written as DNA, the CDR3 is TGTGCCAACAGCAGGACTAGCGAGAGTTTCTACGAACAGTACTTC. The rearrangement joins TRBV7-9 to TRBJ2-7; 9 nucleotides line up with TRBD2. Germline values: CDR1 SEHNR, CDR2 FQNEAQ (reference sequence). CDR3 length: 15 residues.

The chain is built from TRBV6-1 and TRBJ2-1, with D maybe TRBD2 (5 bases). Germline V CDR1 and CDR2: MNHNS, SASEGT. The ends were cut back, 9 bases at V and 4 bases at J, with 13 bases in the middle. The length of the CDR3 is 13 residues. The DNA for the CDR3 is TGTGCCAGGACTATTGGAACATACAATGAGCAGTTCTTC. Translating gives CARTIGTYNEQFF.

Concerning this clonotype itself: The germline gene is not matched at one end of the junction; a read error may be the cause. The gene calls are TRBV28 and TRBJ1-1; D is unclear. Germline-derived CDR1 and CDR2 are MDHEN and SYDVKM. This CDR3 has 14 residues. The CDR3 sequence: CASRLSKATTEDFF. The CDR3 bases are TGTGCCAGCAGACTCTCTAAAGCGACGACTGAAGATTTCTTT.

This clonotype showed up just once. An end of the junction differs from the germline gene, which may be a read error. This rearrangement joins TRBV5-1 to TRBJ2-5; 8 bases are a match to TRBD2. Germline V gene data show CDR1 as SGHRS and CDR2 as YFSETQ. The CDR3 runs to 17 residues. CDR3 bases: TGCGCCAGCAGCTCCTACGGACCAGCGGGAGAGCAAGAGACCCAATACTTC. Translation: CASSSYGPAGEQETQYF.

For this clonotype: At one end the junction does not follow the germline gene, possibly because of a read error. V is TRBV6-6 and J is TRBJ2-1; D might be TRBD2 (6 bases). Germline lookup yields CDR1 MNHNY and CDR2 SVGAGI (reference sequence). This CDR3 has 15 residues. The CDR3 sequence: CAGSYSEETGDEQLF. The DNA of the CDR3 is TGTGCCGGCAGTTACTCTGAAGAGACGGGAGATGAGCAGTTGTTC.

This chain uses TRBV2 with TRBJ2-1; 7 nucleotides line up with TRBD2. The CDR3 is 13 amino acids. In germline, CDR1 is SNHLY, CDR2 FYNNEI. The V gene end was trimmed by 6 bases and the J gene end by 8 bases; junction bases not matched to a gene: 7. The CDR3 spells CASSGGLVHEQFF. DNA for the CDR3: TGTGCCAGCAGCGGCGGACTAGTACATGAGCAGTTCTTC.

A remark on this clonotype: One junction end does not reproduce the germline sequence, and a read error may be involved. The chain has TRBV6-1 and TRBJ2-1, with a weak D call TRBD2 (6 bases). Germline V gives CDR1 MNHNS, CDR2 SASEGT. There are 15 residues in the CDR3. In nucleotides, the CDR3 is TGTGCCAACAGTGAAGAAACGGGAGTATACAATGAGCATTTCTTC. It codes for CANSEETGVYNEHFF.

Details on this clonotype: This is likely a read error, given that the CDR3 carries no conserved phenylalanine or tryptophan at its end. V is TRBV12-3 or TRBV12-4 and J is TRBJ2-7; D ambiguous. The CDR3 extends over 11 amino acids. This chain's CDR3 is CASNRSCEQYL. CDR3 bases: TGTGCCAGCAATCGATCCTGCGAGCAGTACCTC.